The clone carrying this T cell receptor (beta chain) was picked up a small number of times. The antigen is undetermined. The data derive from a study of shared clonotypes between healthy human individuals. Study findings and constraints: Sharing across four donors was seen in around 5.1% of naive CD4 clonotypes. Naive subsets, compared against memory subsets, generally had larger estimated richness values. Relative to their counterparts shared across all four donors, non-shared clonotypes exhibited diminished generation probabilities.

The V end was cut by 3 bases, the J end by 7 bases, with 9 bases between. Per the germline V gene, CDR1 is SGHAT and CDR2 is FQNNGV. The CDR3 sequence is 13 residues long. Per the original methods: ImmunoSEQ sequences covered only the junction and lacked quality scores; filtering therefore differed. Assay used: immunoSEQ multiplex PCR; TCRdb lists only in-frame clones, some missing. That table is the source of V, J and clone size, and D and trimming were worked out from the DNA. In the table there are about 1.1 million clones, approximately 80% of which are singletons. The chain combines TRBV11-2 with TRBJ1-4; D is unclear. Source material: memory CD4+ T cells from PBMCs. Subset meaning: CD45RA-negative fraction. The source of this sequence is a man between 18 and 29 years old in good health. Some clones in this sample may be carry-over from other donors' samples. The CDR3 nucleotides read TGTGCCAGCAGCTTCGAGGGTGGTGAAAAACTGTTTTTT. Its translation: CASSFEGGEKLFF.